This TCR beta chain was found in a study of technical replicates of blood from a few donors (dated by TCRdb to between 2016 and 2019). CDR1 and CDR2, looked up from the germline V gene (reference sequence), are SEHNR and FQNEAQ. CDR3 length: 11 amino acids, cysteine to phenylalanine. Just the 33-base CDR3 DNA is kept, in frame starting at base 1. V and J lose 5 bases and 2 bases, and a span of 4 bases separates them. Turning to this clone: No cognate antigen has been identified for it. Nothing much larger sits one base from this clone, and base qualities are not available.

Library preparation was by the immunoSEQ multiplex PCR assay. This immuneACCESS table, as held by TCRdb, lists in-frame sequences with V and J called but not all clones. Of the missing ones, under half trace to an unresolved V gene in checked studies; the others have no known cause. The sample table contains around 80,000 clones; only one count was recorded for over 75% of them. Jointly, the top ten make up approximately 0.41% of the sample. The chain joins TRBV7-9 to TRBJ2-7; no confident D gene assignment can be made. Sequenced: T cells isolated from PBMCs. The source is a human donor in good health. The CDR3 reads CASSQAYEQYF. The nucleotide sequence reads as follows: TGTGCCAGCAGCCAGGCCTACGAGCAGTACTTC.